This T cell receptor (beta chain) was captured by sequencing in a study of T cell responses to AZD1222 COVID-19 vaccine. The CDR3 covers 11 residues. Between the trimmed V and J ends, which lost 4 bases and 5 bases, there was a span of 5 bases. Germline CDR1 DFQATT, CDR2 SNEGSKA (reference sequence). The assay was immunoSEQ multiplex PCR, and TCRdb's table has in-frame clones only and misses some. The repertoire holds approximately 160,000 clones, approximately 90% seen once, with approximately 2.1% in the top ten. V usage is TRBV20-1 and J usage is TRBJ2-2; D gene ambiguous. The receptor's source is an adult in good health. Sample: peripheral blood, taken on day 0 of AZD1222 vaccination. The CDR3 spells CSATRTGELFF. The CDR3 nucleotides are TGCAGTGCTACTAGGACCGGGGAGCTGTTTTTT.